This T cell receptor (beta chain) was sequenced for a study of T-cell reconstitution after alpha-beta-depleted transplantation in children. Trimming stripped 1 base from V and 5 bases from J, with 11 bases between. The CDR3 runs 14 residues. Germline V CDR1 and CDR2: DFQATT, SNEGSKA (reference sequence). Using unique molecular identifiers, the investigators prepared the TCRbeta library. TCRdb re-analysed the PCR reads in MiXCR, keeping a single row per CDR3 protein. The sample includes 350,000 to 450,000 distinct CDR3 sequences, about an eighth of them seen just once. The sample in question was PBMCs, obtained from the stem cell graft. The TCR comes from a human donor who donated a stem cell graft to a child with Fanconi anemia. The chain has TRBV20-1 and TRBJ1-4, with unresolved D. CDR3 region: CSARVLGGNEKLFF. The DNA for the CDR3 is TGCAGTGCTAGAGTGCTGGGAGGAAATGAAAAACTGTTTTTT.